These 17 T cell receptor beta chains were all obtained from the same sample, sequenced in a study of read filtering for tumor transcriptome and immune sequencing. This library used approximately 0.4 ug RNA and molecular barcoded adaptors spanning alpha/delta and beta/gamma chains. Using its own MiXCR run on the reads, TCRdb lists one record per CDR3 protein. The table includes roughly 130,000 distinct CDR3 sequences, 13% detected once. The sample comprised a population of CD138-negative cells sorted from bone marrow. Receptors were obtained from a donor at least 40 years old with multiple myeloma.

In its sample, this clonotype was seen many times. V and J are TRBV7-2 and TRBJ2-6; D gene uncertain. The germline CDR1 and CDR2 sequences are SGHTA and FQGNSA. With 3 bases removed from V and 0 bases from J, the gap between germline ends came to 6 bases. The CDR3 has 15 amino acids. In DNA form, the CDR3 reads TGTGCCAGCAGCTTTTCTGCCTCTGGGGCCAACGTCCTGACTTTC. Translated, it gives CASSFSASGANVLTF.

This clonotype was recorded many times. The chain uses TRBV11-1 and TRBJ2-3, with 11 nucleotides matching TRBD2. The CDR3 loop spans 17 amino acids. Germline assignment: CDR1 SGHAT and CDR2 FQDESV (reference sequence). V lost 6 bases and J lost 0; bases outside the gene matches: 8. CDR3 DNA sequence: TGTGCCAGCAGGGGACTAGCGGCGGCCTCTAGCACAGATACGCAGTATTTT. This encodes CASRGLAAASSTDTQYF.

This clonotype was seen repeatedly, ten times or more. The chain combines TRBV29-1 with TRBJ2-7; TRBD1 is a possible D gene (6 bases). V was shortened by 6 bases and J by 6 bases, with 15 bases between the two germline ends. This CDR3 spans 12 amino acids. The germline V gene has CDR1 SQVTM and CDR2 ANQGSEA. CDR3 nucleotide sequence: TGCAGCGTGATGATACAGGGTTTCGAGCAGTACTTC. Protein: CSVMIQGFEQYF.

V gene TRBV19 combines with J gene TRBJ2-1; 15 nucleotides line up with TRBD2. With 1 base clipped from V and 8 bases from J, the junction kept 9 bases outside the gene matches. This CDR3 is built from 18 residues. Looked up from germline, CDR1 is LNHDA and CDR2 is SQIVND (reference sequence). The CDR3 reads CASSIGSGTSGRLDEQFF. Here the CDR3 DNA reads TGTGCCAGTAGTATAGGTTCCGGGACTAGCGGGAGGCTGGATGAGCAGTTCTTC.

This clonotype was observed at least ten times. This sequence joins TRBV7-2 and TRBJ1-2; tentatively, D is TRBD1 (5 bases). Trimming removed 4 bases at V and 6 bases at J, with 15 bases between. In germline, CDR1 is SGHTA, CDR2 FQGNSA. The CDR3 covers 14 residues. The CDR3 spells CASSWAGADDGYTF. The CDR3 DNA sequence: TGTGCCAGCAGCTGGGCTGGGGCCGACGATGGCTACACCTTC.

This clonotype was counted ten times or more. The chain is built from TRBV6-5 and TRBJ2-7; 9 bases agree with TRBD1. This CDR3 contains 14 residues. Germline CDR1 and CDR2: MNHEY and SVGAGI. V lost 6 bases, J lost 6 bases, and 9 bases stayed unmatched. In nucleotides, the CDR3 is TGTGCCAGCAGGCCCCTCCGGGACAGGGCCGAGCAGTACTTC. This translates into CASRPLRDRAEQYF.

As for this clonotype: With a much larger clone just one base away, this may be a read error. V is TRBV7-9 and J is TRBJ2-1, with D tentatively TRBD2 (5 bases). Between the trimmed V and J ends, which lost 4 bases and 7 bases, there was a span of 14 bases. Germline CDR1 SEHNR, CDR2 FQNEAQ (reference sequence). This CDR3 has 14 amino acids. CDR3 nucleotides: TGTGCCAGCAGCTCGGACGGGGATAGGAATGAGCAGTTCTTC. Translating it yields CASSSDGDRNEQFF.

V usage is TRBV5-1 and J usage is TRBJ2-5; D possibly matches TRBD1 or TRBD2 (7 bases each). This CDR3 spans 15 amino acids. Per germline, CDR1 SGHRS and CDR2 YFSETQ. Trimming stripped 5 bases from V and 5 bases from J, with 19 bases between. The CDR3 nucleotides read TGCGCCAGCAGGCCAGGGGGAGGGCCGGGGGAGACCCAGTACTTC. It codes for CASRPGGGPGETQYF.

This clonotype has a count of ten or more. The chain carries TRBV29-1 and TRBJ2-7, with D tentatively TRBD1 (6 bases). From germline, CDR1 is SQVTM and CDR2 ANQGSEA. This CDR3 comprises 13 residues. With 4 bases removed from V and 1 base from J, the gap between germline ends came to 11 bases. The CDR3 sequence: CSVAYRDSYEQYF. The CDR3 DNA follows: TGCAGCGTTGCGTACAGGGATTCCTACGAGCAGTACTTC.

This clonotype was observed a few times. A far larger clone is one base from this, pointing to a likely read error. The rearrangement links TRBV10-3 to TRBJ2-7; D is perhaps TRBD1 (5 bases). Trimming took off 6 bases at V and 6 bases at J, with 21 bases between the two ends. Germline assignment: CDR1 ENHRY and CDR2 SYGVKD. The CDR3 has 15 residues. CDR3 sequence reads: CAISPDKPMWAEQYF. The DNA of the CDR3 is TGTGCCATCAGCCCGGACAAGCCCATGTGGGCCGAGCAGTACTTC.

The V and J genes are TRBV6-1 and TRBJ2-1, with no clear D. V was cut by 2 bases and J by 12 bases, with 11 bases left in between. The CDR3 runs 12 residues. CDR1 and CDR2 (germline): MNHNS, SASEGT. The CDR3 bases are TGTGCCAGCAGTGAAATTGGGTCCGGGCAGTTCTTC. Protein sequence: CASSEIGSGQFF.

As to this clonotype: Just one base apart from a much larger clone, this may be a read error. The chain combines TRBV2 with TRBJ2-1; TRBD2 is a possible D gene (6 bases). The length of the CDR3 is 14 residues. Germline V gene data show CDR1 as SNHLY and CDR2 as FYNNEI. CDR3 sequence reads: CASSQDYSYNVQFF. The CDR3 nucleotides read TGTGCCAGCAGCCAGGACTACTCCTACAATGTGCAGTTCTTC.

Turning to this clonotype: The conserved final phenylalanine or tryptophan is absent from the CDR3, which likely points to a read error. It is unclear where the CDR3 begins or ends on the DNA, so no DNA is shown, and the CDR3 is as TCRdb lists it. The rearrangement uses TRBV28 and TRBJ1-3; the D call of TRBD1 is as the table states it, not checked on the DNA. Germline loops: CDR1 MDHEN, CDR2 SYDVKM. A total of 11 residues make up the CDR3, ends included. The CDR3 here is CASSGWDRSDI.

This clonotype was detected many times. This rearrangement joins TRBV6-6 to TRBJ2-3; 7 nucleotides line up with TRBD2. Per germline, CDR1 MNHNY and CDR2 SVGAGI (reference sequence). V lost 6 bases to trimming and J lost 2 bases; unmatched junction nucleotides: 8. The CDR3 contains 15 residues. The CDR3 DNA sequence: TGTGCCAGCAGCCCCCCCGGGGGGTACACAGATACGCAGTATTTT. Amino acids: CASSPPGGYTDTQYF.

This clonotype was counted many times. The rearrangement links TRBV7-3 to TRBJ2-1; the D gene could be TRBD1 or TRBD2 (5 bases each). V was pared by 5 bases and J by 2 bases, with 13 bases between. Germline V CDR1 and CDR2: SGHTA, FQGTGA. The CDR3 has 15 residues. DNA of the CDR3: TGTGCCAGCAGCGCCACCGGGACCGCCTACAATGAGCAGTTCTTC. This sequence encodes CASSATGTAYNEQFF.

This clonotype was counted ten times or more. This chain's CDR3 is CASSRHYSTDTQYF. Written as DNA, the CDR3 is TGTGCCAGCAGCCGACACTACAGCACAGATACGCAGTATTTT. J is TRBJ2-3 and V is TRBV12-3 or TRBV12-4; D is unclear. The ends were cut back, 6 bases at V and 0 bases at J, with 10 bases in the middle. The CDR3 length is 14 residues.

This clonotype came up many times. Because the CDR3's place on the DNA is in doubt, the DNA is left out and the CDR3 is given as listed by TCRdb. V gene TRBV5-5 combines with J gene TRBJ1-5; the listed D gene, TRBD1, was not tested against the DNA. The CDR3 sequence runs 15 residues, both termini included. The germline CDR1 and CDR2 sequences are SGHKS and YYEKEE (reference sequence). The CDR3 sequence: CASSFGPGGNQPQHF.